A selection of T cell receptor beta chains follows, all from one sample in a study of early T cells in non-severe SARS-CoV-2 infection. MiXCR, applied by TCRdb to the 5' RACE reads, yields one record per CDR3 protein. The sample records approximately 110,000 distinct CDR3 sequences, 15% being singletons. The sequencing input was whole blood. Receptor source: an adult who was a healthcare worker with PCR-confirmed SARS-CoV-2 infection or an uninfected control (not recorded which). Each CDR3 is given with its conserved first and last residue. D genes are given only for firm matches. For some rows the clone size is stated as once, few or many, or as a class when expanded; others skip it.

D,J,size,V,DNA,CDR3
.,TRBJ2-3,few,TRBV12-3/TRBV12-4,TGTGCCAGCAGTTTAAGCAGAAAGAGCACAGATACGCAGTATTTT,CASSLSRKSTDTQYF
TRBD2,TRBJ2-1,.,TRBV30,TGTGCCTGGAGTGGTAGCGGGACTAATGAGCAGTTCTTC,CAWSGSGTNEQFF
.,TRBJ1-2,few,TRBV3-1,TGTGCCAGCAGCCAAGATCCCGCCTCGCGGGGCTACACCTTC,CASSQDPASRGYTF
.,TRBJ1-1,.,TRBV7-9,TGTGCCAGCAGCTTAATTTCCACTGAAGCTTTCTTT,CASSLISTEAFF
.,TRBJ1-5,few,TRBV19,TGTGCCAGTAGTATCAGATTCGAGACTCAGCCCCAGCATTTT,CASSIRFETQPQHF
.,TRBJ2-2,many,TRBV15,TGTGCCACCGGCCAGGCCGGGGAGCTGTTTTTT,CATGQAGELFF
TRBD1,TRBJ1-5,.,TRBV18,TGTGCCAGCTCACCTCAGGGGGCCCAGCCCCAGCATTTT,CASSPQGAQPQHF
.,TRBJ2-1,.,TRBV29-1,TGCAGCGCCAGGGGAAGCTCCTACAATGAGCAGTTCTTC,CSARGSSYNEQFF
.,TRBJ2-7,few,TRBV20-1,TGCAGTGCTAGAGTTCCGACAGACGAGCAGTACTTC,CSARVPTDEQYF
.,TRBJ1-6,few,TRBV9,TGTGCCAGCAGCATGTGGGGGCCCTTTAATTCACCCCTCCACTTT,CASSMWGPFNSPLHF
.,TRBJ1-1,many,TRBV5-1,TGCGCCAGCAGCCTAGGGTCGTCTGAAGCTTTCTTT,CASSLGSSEAFF
.,TRBJ2-1,many,TRBV21-1,TGTGCCAGCAGCAAAGCTTGCGGCCTGGGGAGCAGGAATGAGCAGTTCTTC,CASSKACGLGSRNEQFF
TRBD1,TRBJ2-1,few,TRBV29-1,TGCAGCTCCGATCTTCGGGACAGAGGGGTCAATGAGCAGTTCTTC,CSSDLRDRGVNEQFF
.,TRBJ1-2,many,TRBV6-1,TGTGCCAGCGATGCGACAGACTATGGCTACACCTTC,CASDATDYGYTF
.,TRBJ2-1,few,TRBV11-1,TGTGCCAGCAGCCCCCGGAGGCTCGCCCAAAACAATGAGCAGTTCTTC,CASSPRRLAQNNEQFF
.,TRBJ1-1,.,TRBV19,TGTGCCAGTAGCCTAGCGGCAGGTTTGAACACTGAAGCTTTCTTT,CASSLAAGLNTEAFF
.,TRBJ1-5,many,TRBV20-1,TGCAGTGTCCCACTTGACAAAGGCAATCAGCCCCAGCATTTT,CSVPLDKGNQPQHF
TRBD1,TRBJ2-7,.,TRBV7-8,TGTGCCAGCAGCTTCCGGGACAGGGGGGGACCATTTTACGAGCAGTACTTC,CASSFRDRGGPFYEQYF
.,TRBJ1-4,.,TRBV4-1,TGCGCCAGCAGCCTGCCGGGAGCAACTAATGAAAAACTGTTTTTT,CASSLPGATNEKLFF
TRBD1,TRBJ2-7,few,TRBV19,TGTGCCAGTAGTACCAGGGACAGAACCTACGAGCAGTACTTC,CASSTRDRTYEQYF
.,TRBJ2-2,.,TRBV7-6,TGTGCCAGCAGCGTCCCCCGGGCGGGGCCCTCAACCGGGGAGCTGTTTTTT,CASSVPRAGPSTGELFF
.,TRBJ2-3,.,TRBV14,TGTGCCAGCAGCCAACAAGACTCGAGCACAGATACGCAGTATTTT,CASSQQDSSTDTQYF
.,TRBJ2-1,.,TRBV20-1,TGCAGTGCTAGAGATTATAATGAGCAGTTCTTC,CSARDYNEQFF
.,TRBJ1-2,few,TRBV25-1,TGTGCCAGCAGTGTCGGGACAAATGGCTACACCTTC,CASSVGTNGYTF
.,TRBJ2-5,.,TRBV7-9,TGTGCCAGCAGCTCCCAGGGGCCCCAAGAGACCCAGTACTTC,CASSSQGPQETQYF
.,TRBJ1-1,few,TRBV5-1,TGCGCCAGCAGCTCTACAGGGATTGAAGCTTTCTTT,CASSSTGIEAFF
TRBD2,TRBJ2-1,few,TRBV18,TGTGCCAGCTCACGGTCTAGCGGGGGGAAGTTACTTGAGCAGTTCTTC,CASSRSSGGKLLEQFF
TRBD2,TRBJ2-5,.,TRBV7-7,TGTGCCAGCAGCTTAGGACTAGCGGGGGCAGAGACCCAGTACTTC,CASSLGLAGAETQYF
TRBD1,TRBJ1-2,few,TRBV7-2,TGTGCCAGCAGCTCATGGACAGGGGCGTCTGGCTACACCTTC,CASSSWTGASGYTF
TRBD1,TRBJ1-2,.,TRBV7-9,TGTGCCAGCAGCCTACTGGGACAGGAGCTTGGTGGCTACACCTTC,CASSLLGQELGGYTF
.,TRBJ1-5,.,TRBV4-2,TGTGCCAGCAGCCAAGAGGGACGGAGCAATCAGCCCCAGCATTTT,CASSQEGRSNQPQHF
TRBD2,TRBJ2-3,few,TRBV20-1,TGCAGTGCTAGCTGGCTAGCGGGGGGGCCAGATACGCAGTATTTT,CSASWLAGGPDTQYF
TRBD1,TRBJ1-6,many,TRBV18,TGTGCCAGCTCGTTGACCGGACAGGGGGTTTCACCCCTCCACTTT,CASSLTGQGVSPLHF
.,TRBJ2-5,.,TRBV2,TGTGCCAGCAGTGTGCACTCCCAAGAGACCCAGTACTTC,CASSVHSQETQYF
.,TRBJ1-1,.,TRBV29-1,TGCAGCGGCTGGGGGCTTACTGAAGCTTTCTTT,CSGWGLTEAFF
TRBD2,TRBJ2-3,few,TRBV3-1,TGTGCCAGCAGCCAAGATGGCGGGGGGCGGGATACGCAGTATTTT,CASSQDGGGRDTQYF
TRBD1,TRBJ2-7,.,TRBV27,TGTGCCAGCAGTTTAAGGGGACAGGAGTATGCGGTTTCCTACGAGCAGTACTTC,CASSLRGQEYAVSYEQYF
.,TRBJ2-7,.,TRBV6-6,TGTGCCAGCAGTTACTCGGAAGGGGGCGAGCAGTACTTC,CASSYSEGGEQYF
.,TRBJ1-1,.,TRBV29-1,TGCAGCGCGACAAAAACAGTGAACACTGAAGCTTTCTTT,CSATKTVNTEAFF
TRBD2,TRBJ2-7,few,TRBV5-1,TGCGCCAGCAGCCGAGGAGGGCGGGGGATCTACGAGCAGTACTTC,CASSRGGRGIYEQYF